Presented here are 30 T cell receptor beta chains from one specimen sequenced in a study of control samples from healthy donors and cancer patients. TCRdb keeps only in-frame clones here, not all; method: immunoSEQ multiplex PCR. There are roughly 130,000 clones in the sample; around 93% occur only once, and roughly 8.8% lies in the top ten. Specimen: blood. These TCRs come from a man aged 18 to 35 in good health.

The CDR3 nucleotides read TGCAGTGCTAGGAAAGCAGATACGCAGTATTTT. Protein: CSARKADTQYF. J is TRBJ2-3 and V is TRBV20-1; no reliable D call. Looked up from germline, CDR1 is DFQATT and CDR2 is SNEGSKA (reference sequence). Trimming took 3 bases from V and 4 from J, leaving 5 bases between them. The CDR3 loop spans 11 amino acids.

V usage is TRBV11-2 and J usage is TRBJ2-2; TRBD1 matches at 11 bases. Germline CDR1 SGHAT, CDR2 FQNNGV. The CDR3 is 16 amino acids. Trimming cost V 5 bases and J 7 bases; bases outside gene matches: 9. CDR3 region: CASSRRTGGADGELFF. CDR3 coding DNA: TGTGCCAGCAGCAGACGGACAGGGGGCGCCGACGGGGAGCTGTTTTTT.

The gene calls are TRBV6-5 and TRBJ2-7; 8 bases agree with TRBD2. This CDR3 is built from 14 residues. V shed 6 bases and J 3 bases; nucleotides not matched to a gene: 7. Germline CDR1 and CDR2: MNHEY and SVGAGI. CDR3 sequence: CASRLGGTSYEQYF. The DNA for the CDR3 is TGTGCCAGCAGATTGGGAGGGACTAGCTACGAGCAGTACTTC.

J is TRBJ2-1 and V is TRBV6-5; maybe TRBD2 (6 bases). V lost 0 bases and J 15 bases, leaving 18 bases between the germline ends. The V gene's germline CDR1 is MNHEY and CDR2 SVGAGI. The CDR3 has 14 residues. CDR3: CASSYSRLPGDVFF. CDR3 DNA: TGTGCCAGCAGTTACTCCAGGCTTCCGGGGGATGTGTTCTTC.

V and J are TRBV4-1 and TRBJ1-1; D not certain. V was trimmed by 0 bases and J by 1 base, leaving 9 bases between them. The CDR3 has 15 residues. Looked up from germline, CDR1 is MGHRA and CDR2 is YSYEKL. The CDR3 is CASSQEMSRNTEAFF. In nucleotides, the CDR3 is TGCGCCAGCAGCCAAGAAATGTCCAGGAACACTGAAGCTTTCTTT.

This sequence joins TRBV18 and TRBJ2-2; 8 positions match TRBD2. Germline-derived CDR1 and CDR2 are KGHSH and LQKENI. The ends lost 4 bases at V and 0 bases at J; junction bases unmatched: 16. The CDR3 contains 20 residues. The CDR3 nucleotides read TGTGCCAGCTCACGCGGATGGTCACTAGCGGAGATCGCGAACACCGGGGAGCTGTTTTTT. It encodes CASSRGWSLAEIANTGELFF. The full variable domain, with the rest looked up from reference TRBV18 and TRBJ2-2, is NAGVMQNPRHLVRRRGQEARLRCSPMKGHSHVYWYRQLPEEGLKFMVYLQKENIIDESGMPKERFSAEFPKEGPSILRIQQVVRGDSAAYFCASSRGWSLAEIANTGELFFGEGSRLTVL.

For the CDR3, the DNA is TGTGCCAGCAGAGGACGTAGCGGGGGTGCAGATACGCAGTATTTT. Translation: CASRGRSGGADTQYF. The genes are TRBV7-8 and TRBJ2-3; 9 positions agree with TRBD2. The germline V gene encodes CDR1 SGHVS and CDR2 FQNEAQ. With 6 bases clipped from V and 4 bases from J, the junction kept 8 bases outside the gene matches. The CDR3 has 15 residues.

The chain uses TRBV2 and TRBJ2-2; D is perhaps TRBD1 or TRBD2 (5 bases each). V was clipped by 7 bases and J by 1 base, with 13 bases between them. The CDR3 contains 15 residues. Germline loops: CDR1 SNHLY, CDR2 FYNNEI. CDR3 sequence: CASTGRLLNTGELFF. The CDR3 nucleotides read TGTGCCAGCACGGGACGGCTTCTGAACACCGGGGAGCTGTTTTTT.

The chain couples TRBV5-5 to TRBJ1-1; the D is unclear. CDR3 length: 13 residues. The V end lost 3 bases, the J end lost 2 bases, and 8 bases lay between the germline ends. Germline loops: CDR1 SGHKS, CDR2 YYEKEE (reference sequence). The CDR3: CASSSALNTEAFF. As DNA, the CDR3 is TGTGCCAGCAGCTCCGCACTTAACACTGAAGCTTTCTTT.

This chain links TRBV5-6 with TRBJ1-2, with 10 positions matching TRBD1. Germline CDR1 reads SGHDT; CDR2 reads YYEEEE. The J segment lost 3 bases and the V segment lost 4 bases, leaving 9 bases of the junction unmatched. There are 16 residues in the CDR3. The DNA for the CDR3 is TGTGCCAGCAGCGATGCAGGACAGGGGGTATACTATGGCTACACCTTC. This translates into CASSDAGQGVYYGYTF.

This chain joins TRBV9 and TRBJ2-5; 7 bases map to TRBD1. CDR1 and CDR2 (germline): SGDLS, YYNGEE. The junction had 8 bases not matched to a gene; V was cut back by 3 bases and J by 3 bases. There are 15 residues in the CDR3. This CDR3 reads CASSAYSTGKETQYF. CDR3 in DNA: TGTGCCAGCAGCGCTTATTCGACAGGGAAAGAGACCCAGTACTTC.

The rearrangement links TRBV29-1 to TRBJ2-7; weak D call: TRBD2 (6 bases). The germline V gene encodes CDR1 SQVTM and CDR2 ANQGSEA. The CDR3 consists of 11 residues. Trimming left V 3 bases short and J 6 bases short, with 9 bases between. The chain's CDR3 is CSVDGGSEQYF. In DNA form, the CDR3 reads TGCAGCGTTGACGGGGGATCCGAGCAGTACTTC.

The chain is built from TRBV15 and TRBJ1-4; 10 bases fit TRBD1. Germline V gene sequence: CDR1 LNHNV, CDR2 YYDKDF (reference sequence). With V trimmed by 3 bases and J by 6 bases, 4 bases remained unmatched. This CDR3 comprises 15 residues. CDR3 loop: CATSSDRGLYEKLFF. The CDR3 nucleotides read TGTGCCACCAGCAGTGACAGGGGGCTGTATGAAAAACTGTTTTTT. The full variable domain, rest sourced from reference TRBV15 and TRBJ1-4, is DAMVIQNPRYQVTQFGKPVTLSCSQTLNHNVMYWYQQKSSQAPKLLFHYYDKDFNNEADTPDNFQSRRPNTSFCFLDIRSPGLGDTAMYLCATSSDRGLYEKLFFGSGTQLSVL.

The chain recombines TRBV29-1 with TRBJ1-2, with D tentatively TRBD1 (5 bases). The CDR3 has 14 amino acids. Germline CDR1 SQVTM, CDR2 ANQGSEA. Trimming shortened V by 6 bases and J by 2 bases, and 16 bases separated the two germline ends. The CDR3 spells CSVGGNVGNYGYTF. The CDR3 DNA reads TGCAGCGTCGGGGGAAACGTTGGCAACTATGGCTACACCTTC.

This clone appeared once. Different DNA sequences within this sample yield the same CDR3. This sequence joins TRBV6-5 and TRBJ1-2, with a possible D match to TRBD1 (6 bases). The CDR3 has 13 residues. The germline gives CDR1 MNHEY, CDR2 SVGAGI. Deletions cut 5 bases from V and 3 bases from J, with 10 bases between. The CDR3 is CASSLDSYYGYTF. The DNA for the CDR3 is TGTGCCAGCAGTCTGGACAGTTACTATGGCTACACCTTC.

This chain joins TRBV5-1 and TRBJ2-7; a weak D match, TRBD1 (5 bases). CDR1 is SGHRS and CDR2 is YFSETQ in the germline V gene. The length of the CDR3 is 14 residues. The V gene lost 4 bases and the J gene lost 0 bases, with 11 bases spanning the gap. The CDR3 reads CASSQDTSSYEQYF. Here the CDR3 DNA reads TGCGCCAGCAGCCAGGACACGAGCTCCTACGAGCAGTACTTC.

CDR3 bases: TGCAGTGCTAGCGATGCTGAAGCTTTCTTT. It codes for CSASDAEAFF. The rearrangement uses TRBV20-1 and TRBJ1-1; D remains unclear. The germline gives CDR1 DFQATT, CDR2 SNEGSKA (reference sequence). The CDR3 has 10 amino acids. Trimming removed 3 bases from V and 6 bases from J, with 5 bases in between.

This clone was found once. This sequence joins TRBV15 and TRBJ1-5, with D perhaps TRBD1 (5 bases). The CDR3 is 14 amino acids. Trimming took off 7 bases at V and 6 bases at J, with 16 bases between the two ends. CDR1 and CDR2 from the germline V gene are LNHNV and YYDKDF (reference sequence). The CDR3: CATMRGRVGQPQHF. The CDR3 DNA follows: TGTGCCACCATGAGGGGCAGAGTGGGTCAGCCCCAGCATTTT.

This CDR3 reads CASSLVRGGSGYTF. In nucleotides, the CDR3 is TGTGCCAGCAGTTTAGTCAGGGGGGGCAGTGGCTACACCTTC. V gene TRBV27 combines with J gene TRBJ1-2, with 7 bases lining up with TRBD1. Germline lookup yields CDR1 MNHEY and CDR2 SMNVEV (reference sequence). The CDR3 has 14 residues. J lost 7 bases, V lost 2 bases, and 7 bases had no gene match.

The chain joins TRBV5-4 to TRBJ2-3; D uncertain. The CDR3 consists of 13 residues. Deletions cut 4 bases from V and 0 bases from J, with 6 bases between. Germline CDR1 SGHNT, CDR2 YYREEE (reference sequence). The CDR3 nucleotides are TGTGCCAGCAGCCTATCTAGCACAGATACGCAGTATTTT. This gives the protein CASSLSSTDTQYF. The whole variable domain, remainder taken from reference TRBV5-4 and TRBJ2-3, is ETGVTQSPTHLIKTRGQQVTLRCSSQSGHNTVSWYQQALGQGPQFIFQYYREEENGRGNFPPRFSGLQFPNYSSELNVNALELDDSALYLCASSLSSTDTQYFGPGTRLTVL.

CDR3 sequence: CASSGGAGNEQFF. CDR3 bases: TGTGCCAGCAGCGGGGGGGCGGGTAATGAGCAGTTCTTC. The rearrangement joins TRBV27 to TRBJ2-1, with TRBD2 identical over 8 bases. Germline loops: CDR1 MNHEY, CDR2 SMNVEV (reference sequence). V trimming: 6 bases; J trimming: 7 bases; junction bases outside the gene matches: 5. The CDR3 consists of 13 residues.

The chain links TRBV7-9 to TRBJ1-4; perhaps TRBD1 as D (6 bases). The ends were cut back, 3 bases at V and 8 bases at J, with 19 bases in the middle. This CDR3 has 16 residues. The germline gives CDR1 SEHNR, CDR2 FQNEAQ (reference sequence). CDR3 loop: CASSLMGAERGEKLFF. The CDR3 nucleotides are TGTGCCAGCAGCTTGATGGGGGCTGAACGAGGGGAAAAACTGTTTTTT.

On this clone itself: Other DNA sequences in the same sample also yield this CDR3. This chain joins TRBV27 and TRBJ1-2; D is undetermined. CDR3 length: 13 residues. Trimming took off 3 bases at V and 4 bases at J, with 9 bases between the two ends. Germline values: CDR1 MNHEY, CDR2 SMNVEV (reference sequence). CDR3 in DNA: TGTGCCAGCAGTTTGGGGAGGGCCTATGGCTACACCTTC. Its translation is CASSLGRAYGYTF.

The CDR3 coding sequence is TGTGCCTGGAGTTTACGGACTAGCGGCTCCTACAATGAGCAGTTCTTC. It codes for CAWSLRTSGSYNEQFF. This chain connects TRBV30 to TRBJ2-1; 10 bases line up with TRBD2. Germline V gene lookup returns CDR1 GTSNPN and CDR2 SVGIG (reference sequence). The CDR3 contains 16 residues. Trimming cost V 2 bases and J 0 bases; bases outside gene matches: 4.

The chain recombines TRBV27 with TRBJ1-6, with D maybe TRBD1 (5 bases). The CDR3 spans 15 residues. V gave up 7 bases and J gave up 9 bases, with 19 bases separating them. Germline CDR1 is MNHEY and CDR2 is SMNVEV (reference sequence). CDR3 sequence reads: CASTPGTAAGSPLHF. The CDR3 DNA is TGTGCCAGCACTCCTGGGACTGCGGCGGGTTCACCCCTCCACTTT.

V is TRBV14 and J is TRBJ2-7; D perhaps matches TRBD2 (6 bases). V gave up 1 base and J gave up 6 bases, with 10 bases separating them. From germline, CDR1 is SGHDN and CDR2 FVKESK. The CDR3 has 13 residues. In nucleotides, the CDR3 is TGTGCCAGCAGCCAAGCGGCTAGCGCCGAGCAGTACTTC. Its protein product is CASSQAASAEQYF.

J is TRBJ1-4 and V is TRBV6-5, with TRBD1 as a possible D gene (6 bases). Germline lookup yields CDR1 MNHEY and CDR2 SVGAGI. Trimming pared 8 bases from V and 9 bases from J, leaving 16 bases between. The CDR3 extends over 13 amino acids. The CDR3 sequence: CASQGFGAKKLFF. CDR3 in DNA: TGTGCCAGCCAGGGGTTTGGGGCAAAAAAACTGTTTTTT.

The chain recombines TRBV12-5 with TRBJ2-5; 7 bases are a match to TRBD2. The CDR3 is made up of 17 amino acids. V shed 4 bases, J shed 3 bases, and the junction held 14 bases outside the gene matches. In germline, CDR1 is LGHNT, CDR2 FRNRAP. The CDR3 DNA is TGTGCTAGTGGTTCGCCCCCTGGGGAGGGGAACGAAGAGACCCAGTACTTC. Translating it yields CASGSPPGEGNEETQYF.

CDR3 amino acids: CASSVVQAGLELFF. As DNA, the CDR3 is TGTGCCAGCAGCGTAGTTCAGGCAGGCTTAGAGCTGTTTTTT. The rearrangement joins TRBV9 to TRBJ2-2; D is unresolved. V lost 0 bases to trimming and J lost 11 bases, with 14 bases between them. This CDR3 region has 14 residues. Germline CDR1 and CDR2: SGDLS and YYNGEE.

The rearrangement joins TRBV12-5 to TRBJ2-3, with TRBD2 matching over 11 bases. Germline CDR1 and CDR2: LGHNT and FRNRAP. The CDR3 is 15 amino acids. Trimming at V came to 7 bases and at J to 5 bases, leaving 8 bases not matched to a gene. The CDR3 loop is CASANELAGEDTQYF. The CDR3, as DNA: TGTGCTAGTGCCAACGAACTAGCGGGGGAAGATACGCAGTATTTT.